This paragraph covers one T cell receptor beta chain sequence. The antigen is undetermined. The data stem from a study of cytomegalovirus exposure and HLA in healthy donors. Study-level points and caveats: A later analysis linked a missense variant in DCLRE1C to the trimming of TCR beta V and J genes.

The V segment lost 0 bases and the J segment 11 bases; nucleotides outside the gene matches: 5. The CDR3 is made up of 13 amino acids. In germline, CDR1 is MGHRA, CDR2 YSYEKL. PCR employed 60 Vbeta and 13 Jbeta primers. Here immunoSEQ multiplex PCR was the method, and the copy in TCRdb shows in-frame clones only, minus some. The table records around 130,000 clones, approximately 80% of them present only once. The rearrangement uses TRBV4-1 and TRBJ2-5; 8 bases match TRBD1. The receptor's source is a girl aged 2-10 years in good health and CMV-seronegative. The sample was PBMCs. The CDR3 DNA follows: TGCGCCAGCAGCCAAGACAGGGGGCGTGAGCAGTACTTC. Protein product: CASSQDRGREQYF.